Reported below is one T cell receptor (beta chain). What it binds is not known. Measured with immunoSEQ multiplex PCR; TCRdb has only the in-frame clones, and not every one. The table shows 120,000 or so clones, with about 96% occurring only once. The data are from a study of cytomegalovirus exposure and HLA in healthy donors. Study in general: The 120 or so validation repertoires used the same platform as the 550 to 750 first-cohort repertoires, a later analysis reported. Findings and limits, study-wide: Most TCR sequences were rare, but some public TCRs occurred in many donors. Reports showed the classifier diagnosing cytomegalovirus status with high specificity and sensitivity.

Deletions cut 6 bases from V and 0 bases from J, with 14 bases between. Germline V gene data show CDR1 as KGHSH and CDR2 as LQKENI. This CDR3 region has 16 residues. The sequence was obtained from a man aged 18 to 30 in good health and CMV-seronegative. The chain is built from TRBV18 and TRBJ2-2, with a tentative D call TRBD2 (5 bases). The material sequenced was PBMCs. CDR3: CASSPEAYANTGELFF. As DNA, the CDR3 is TGTGCCAGCTCCCCGGAGGCCTATGCGAACACCGGGGAGCTGTTTTTT.